The 9 T cell receptor beta chains listed next were all sequenced from one sample in a study of cytomegalovirus exposure and HLA in healthy donors. Primers: 60 Vbeta forward and 13 Jbeta reverse. Libraries were prepared by immunoSEQ multiplex PCR; TCRdb keeps only in-frame clonotypes and omits some of them. Here the sample spans roughly 110,000 clones, 74% being singletons. Sequenced: PBMCs. The receptors derive from a woman aged 40 to 50 in good health and CMV-seropositive.

This clone was counted only a few times. The chain uses TRBV15 and TRBJ2-2, with TRBD2 identical over 9 bases. The CDR3 runs 17 residues. V trimming: 3 bases; J trimming: 2 bases; junction bases outside the gene matches: 7. Germline CDR1 and CDR2: LNHNV and YYDKDF (reference sequence). CDR3 nucleotides: TGTGCCACCAGCAGCCGGGCGGGGGGGGGAAACACCGGGGAGCTGTTTTTT. Translation: CATSSRAGGGNTGELFF.

This chain joins TRBV9 and TRBJ2-5, with 8 bases identical to TRBD2. V shed 2 bases, J shed 1 base, and the junction held 1 base outside the gene matches. Germline CDR1 is SGDLS and CDR2 is YYNGEE. The CDR3 is 14 amino acids. The CDR3 DNA reads TGTGCCAGCAGCGTCCGGGGGGGCCAAGAGACCCAGTACTTC. As protein: CASSVRGGQETQYF. The complete variable domain, with remaining parts taken from reference TRBV9 and TRBJ2-5, reads DSGVTQTPKHLITATGQRVTLRCSPRSGDLSVYWYQQSLDQGLQFLIQYYNGEERAKGNILERFSAQQFPDLHSELNLSSLELGDSALYFCASSVRGGQETQYFGPGTRLLVL.

For the CDR3, the DNA is TGTGCCAGCTCACCGACTGACAGGGGAACCTACGAGCAGTACTTC. The encoded protein is CASSPTDRGTYEQYF. V usage is TRBV18 and J usage is TRBJ2-7; TRBD1 matches 8 bases. The V and J ends lost 3 bases and 2 bases, in that order; junction bases with no gene match: 6. The CDR3 contains 15 residues. Germline CDR1 is KGHSH and CDR2 is LQKENI. Full variable domain (remainder filled in from reference TRBV18 and TRBJ2-7): NAGVMQNPRHLVRRRGQEARLRCSPMKGHSHVYWYRQLPEEGLKFMVYLQKENIIDESGMPKERFSAEFPKEGPSILRIQQVVRGDSAAYFCASSPTDRGTYEQYFGPGTRLTVT.

The genes are TRBV5-4 and TRBJ1-1; 9 positions agree with TRBD1. Germline CDR1 SGHNT, CDR2 YYREEE (reference sequence). The ends lost 4 bases at V and 6 bases at J; junction bases unmatched: 7. The CDR3 is made up of 14 amino acids. CDR3: CASSIRDRAAEAFF. CDR3 sequence (DNA): TGTGCCAGCAGCATCCGGGACAGGGCAGCTGAAGCTTTCTTT. The entire variable domain, with the rest obtained from reference TRBV5-4 and TRBJ1-1, is as follows: ETGVTQSPTHLIKTRGQQVTLRCSSQSGHNTVSWYQQALGQGPQFIFQYYREEENGRGNFPPRFSGLQFPNYSSELNVNALELDDSALYLCASSIRDRAAEAFFGQGTRLTVV.

The chain recombines TRBV6-5 with TRBJ2-1, with 8 bases aligning to TRBD2. The CDR3 loop spans 12 amino acids. CDR1 is MNHEY and CDR2 is SVGAGI in the germline V gene. Trimming removed 6 bases from V and 12 bases from J; junction bases left unmatched: 7. CDR3 nucleotides: TGTGCCAGCAGCGGGGGGGCAACGGGGCAGTTCTTC. Translating gives CASSGGATGQFF.

This clone was seen a few times. This chain joins TRBV19 and TRBJ2-2; D may be TRBD1 (6 bases). This CDR3 region has 14 residues. Trimming cost V 5 bases and J 5 bases, with 12 bases left between them. In germline, CDR1 is LNHDA, CDR2 SQIVND (reference sequence). CDR3 DNA: TGTGCCAGTAGTGTAAACAGGGATACCGGGGAGCTGTTTTTT. Amino acids: CASSVNRDTGELFF.

This clone occurred a few times. The chain employs TRBV5-1 and TRBJ2-6; unclear D gene. The length of the CDR3 is 16 residues. V was cut by 3 bases and J by 0 bases, with 10 bases left in between. CDR1 and CDR2 from the germline V gene are SGHRS and YFSETQ. The CDR3 sequence is CASSSGSDSGANVLTF. CDR3 DNA: TGCGCCAGCAGCTCGGGTTCGGACTCTGGGGCCAACGTCCTGACTTTC.

CDR3 amino acids: CAWSRGSASMNTEAFF. Written as DNA, the CDR3 is TGTGCCTGGAGTAGGGGCAGCGCTTCCATGAACACTGAAGCTTTCTTT. The gene calls are TRBV30 and TRBJ1-1; D is perhaps TRBD1 (5 bases). Trimming took 2 bases from V and 0 from J, leaving 16 bases between them. The germline V gene has CDR1 GTSNPN and CDR2 SVGIG (reference sequence). There are 16 residues in the CDR3.

The chain is built from TRBV20-1 and TRBJ1-2, with TRBD1 matching 7 bases. Looked up from germline, CDR1 is DFQATT and CDR2 is SNEGSKA (reference sequence). The CDR3 contains 11 residues. V lost 6 bases to trimming and J lost 4 bases; unmatched junction nucleotides: 2. The CDR3 is CSADRSYGYTF. The CDR3 coding sequence is TGCAGTGCGGACAGGTCCTATGGCTACACCTTC.